What follows are 30 T cell receptor beta chains derived from one specimen sequenced in a study of cytomegalovirus exposure and HLA in healthy donors. The study ran its PCR with 60 Vbeta and 13 Jbeta primers. Using immunoSEQ multiplex PCR, the repertoire was profiled, and TCRdb retains in-frame clones only, with some absent. The sample records roughly 200,000 clones, over 60% being singletons. Source material: PBMCs. These receptors were taken from a man aged 18 to 35 in good health and CMV-seronegative.

The gene calls are TRBV7-9 and TRBJ1-3; TRBD1 matches 8 bases. CDR1 is SEHNR and CDR2 is FQNEAQ in the germline V gene (reference sequence). The V segment lost 1 base and the J segment 1 base; nucleotides outside the gene matches: 3. The CDR3 sequence is 16 residues long. The chain's CDR3 is CASSLGTGGSGNTIYF. The CDR3 nucleotides are TGTGCCAGCAGCTTAGGAACAGGGGGGTCTGGAAACACCATATATTTT.

This clone showed up just a few times. The rearrangement joins TRBV6-1 to TRBJ2-7, with D perhaps matching TRBD2 (5 bases). The CDR3 consists of 16 residues. Per germline, CDR1 MNHNS and CDR2 SASEGT. Trimming stripped 0 bases from V and 4 bases from J, with 16 bases between. The CDR3 loop reads CASSEAGALGSYEQYF. The CDR3 DNA sequence: TGTGCCAGCAGTGAAGCGGGAGCCCTGGGGTCTTACGAGCAGTACTTC.

The chain combines TRBV20-1 with TRBJ1-1; no clear D. The germline V gene encodes CDR1 DFQATT and CDR2 SNEGSKA (reference sequence). The V end lost 2 bases, the J end lost 1 base, and 2 bases lay between the germline ends. This CDR3 region has 11 residues. The CDR3 is CSARQNTEAFF. The CDR3 DNA reads as TGCAGTGCTAGACAGAACACTGAAGCTTTCTTT.

The V call is TRBV30, the J call TRBJ2-7, with a possible D match to TRBD2 (7 bases). The germline V and J ends were trimmed by 2 bases and 9 bases, with 20 bases remaining between them. This CDR3 is 14 amino acids long. Germline V gene sequence: CDR1 GTSNPN, CDR2 SVGIG (reference sequence). The CDR3 here is CAWSPGAGVVGQYF. The CDR3 region has the DNA TGTGCCTGGAGTCCAGGGGCGGGAGTAGTCGGGCAGTACTTC.

The CDR3 coding sequence is TGCGCCAGCAGCCAAGTGACTAGCGAGGCCTACGAGCAGTACTTC. Protein: CASSQVTSEAYEQYF. The chain uses TRBV4-1 and TRBJ2-7, with 8 bases identical to TRBD2. Trimming cost V 1 base and J 2 bases; bases outside gene matches: 4. The CDR3 spans 15 residues. The germline gives CDR1 MGHRA, CDR2 YSYEKL.

In regard to this clone: Different DNA sequences within this sample yield the same CDR3. This chain uses TRBV5-4 with TRBJ2-3; the D gene is possibly TRBD1 (6 bases). V was pared by 2 bases and J by 0 bases, with 7 bases between. CDR1 and CDR2 (germline): SGHNT, YYREEE (reference sequence). This CDR3 is built from 14 residues. The CDR3 loop reads CASSLQGSTDTQYF. DNA for the CDR3: TGTGCCAGCAGCTTACAGGGAAGCACAGATACGCAGTATTTT.

This clone appeared a few times. The J gene is TRBJ2-7, the V gene TRBV6-5, with D possibly TRBD2 on 6 matching bases. The CDR3 is 14 amino acids. Germline CDR1 is MNHEY and CDR2 is SVGAGI. Trimming cost V 6 bases and J 5 bases, with 17 bases left between them. CDR3 protein: CASRDYKNNDEQYF. Written as DNA, the CDR3 is TGTGCCAGCAGGGACTACAAGAATAACGACGAGCAGTACTTC.

The chain uses TRBV5-6 and TRBJ1-3; 7 bases map to TRBD1. The J segment lost 1 base and the V segment lost 2 bases, leaving 9 bases of the junction unmatched. Germline V lookup: CDR1 SGHDT, CDR2 YYEEEE. The CDR3 is made up of 17 amino acids. The CDR3: CASSLLLTGVSGNTIYF. As DNA, the CDR3 is TGTGCCAGCAGCTTACTTTTAACAGGGGTATCTGGAAACACCATATATTTT. Using reference TRBV5-6 and TRBJ1-3 for the parts outside the CDR3, the full variable domain is DAGVTQSPTHLIKTRGQQVTLRCSPKSGHDTVSWYQQALGQGPQFIFQYYEEEERQRGNFPDRFSGHQFPNYSSELNVNALLLGDSALYLCASSLLLTGVSGNTIYFGEGSWLTVV.

For the CDR3, the DNA is TGTGCCAGCAGTGAATATACAGGGTTAGGTGAAAAACTGTTTTTT. Translated: CASSEYTGLGEKLFF. J is TRBJ1-4 and V is TRBV25-1; the D gene is possibly TRBD1 (6 bases). The V end was cut by 0 bases, the J end by 7 bases, with 12 bases between. Germline-derived CDR1 and CDR2 are MGHDK and SYGVNS. CDR3 length equals 15 residues.

The genes are TRBV5-1 and TRBJ2-2, with a weak D call TRBD1 (5 bases). The germline V and J ends were trimmed by 3 bases and 1 base, with 7 bases remaining between them. This CDR3 spans 14 amino acids. CDR1 is SGHRS, CDR2 YFSETQ, per germline. CDR3 sequence reads: CASSYGQNTGELFF. The CDR3 coding sequence is TGCGCCAGCAGCTACGGACAGAACACCGGGGAGCTGTTTTTT.

The chain uses TRBV11-2 and TRBJ1-2; 9 bases line up with TRBD1. Germline CDR1 SGHAT, CDR2 FQNNGV. Germline trimming cut 5 bases from V and 2 bases from J; bases unmatched to any gene: 9. The CDR3 totals 16 residues. The CDR3 sequence is CASSPSTGGGNYGYTF. In DNA, the CDR3 is TGTGCCAGCAGCCCCTCGACAGGGGGAGGGAACTATGGCTACACCTTC.

J is TRBJ2-5 and V is TRBV28; perhaps TRBD2 as D (5 bases). The CDR3 sequence is 15 residues long. Germline loops: CDR1 MDHEN, CDR2 SYDVKM. V dropped 6 bases and J dropped 1 base, with 15 bases sitting between them. CDR3 in amino acids: CASSKVWRAQETQYF. CDR3 DNA sequence: TGTGCCAGCAGCAAGGTTTGGCGGGCCCAAGAGACCCAGTACTTC.

This rearrangement joins TRBV28 to TRBJ2-1; 8 nucleotides agree with TRBD2. V gave up 2 bases and J gave up 8 bases; unmatched junction bases: 14. The germline CDR1 and CDR2 sequences are MDHEN and SYDVKM. CDR3 length: 17 amino acids. CDR3 in DNA: TGTGCCAGCAGTTTAGGGGGAGCCCCGGGGGGGGTTTATGAGCAGTTCTTC. Translating gives CASSLGGAPGGVYEQFF.

With respect to this clone: A single base is all that separates this from a far larger clone, so a read error is likely. For the CDR3, the DNA is TGTGCCAGCAGTCGGACTAGCGGGAGCACAGATACGCAGTATTTT. Residues: CASSRTSGSTDTQYF. V and J are TRBV6-5 and TRBJ2-3, with 11 bases that match TRBD2. The CDR3 is 15 residues long. The ends lost 5 bases at V and 0 bases at J; junction bases unmatched: 1. CDR1 is MNHEY, CDR2 SVGAGI, per germline.

On this clone itself: This sample includes further DNA sequences coding for the same CDR3. This rearrangement joins TRBV7-9 to TRBJ2-3; 7 bases match TRBD2. The germline V gene encodes CDR1 SEHNR and CDR2 FQNEAQ (reference sequence). This CDR3 spans 15 amino acids. Trimming removed 1 base from V and 1 base from J; junction bases left unmatched: 2. CDR3 in DNA: TGTGCCAGCAGCTTAGAGGCGGGAGGCACAGATACGCAGTATTTT. Its protein product is CASSLEAGGTDTQYF.

The V gene is TRBV5-1, the J gene TRBJ2-1, with 9 bases identical to TRBD2. The length of the CDR3 is 14 residues. In germline, CDR1 is SGHRS, CDR2 YFSETQ. Trimming removed 3 bases from V and 8 bases from J; junction bases left unmatched: 6. This chain's CDR3 is CASSSGLARDEQFF. Written as DNA, the CDR3 is TGCGCCAGCAGCTCGGGACTAGCAAGGGATGAGCAGTTCTTC.

V usage is TRBV7-9 and J usage is TRBJ2-2; 9 bases match TRBD2. Germline CDR1 is SEHNR and CDR2 is FQNEAQ (reference sequence). This CDR3 is 15 amino acids long. The ends lost 11 bases at V and 5 bases at J; junction bases unmatched: 12. This chain's CDR3 is CAWGLREGRTGELFF. DNA of the CDR3: TGTGCCTGGGGTTTGCGGGAGGGCCGGACCGGGGAGCTGTTTTTT.

J is TRBJ1-5 and V is TRBV19, with D possibly being TRBD1 (6 bases). The CDR3 loop spans 16 amino acids. Germline assignment: CDR1 LNHDA and CDR2 SQIVND (reference sequence). The V end lost 3 bases, the J end lost 1 base, and 13 bases lay between the germline ends. The CDR3 DNA reads as TGTGCCAGTAGTATCACAGGGAGACAAAGCAATCAGCCCCAGCATTTT. Translation: CASSITGRQSNQPQHF. Complete variable domain (other parts from reference TRBV19 and TRBJ1-5): DGGITQSPKYLFRKEGQNVTLSCEQNLNHDAMYWYRQDPGQGLRLIYYSQIVNDFQKGDIAEGYSVSREKKESFPLTVTSAQKNPTAFYLCASSITGRQSNQPQHFGDGTRLSIL.

The V call is TRBV7-8, the J call TRBJ2-7; 9 bases fit TRBD2. Germline CDR1 reads SGHVS; CDR2 reads FQNEAQ. The V and J ends lost 4 bases and 5 bases, in that order; junction bases with no gene match: 6. The CDR3 has 14 residues. The CDR3 bases are TGTGCCAGCAGCTCGTGGACTAGCGTAGACGAGCAGTACTTC. Translating it yields CASSSWTSVDEQYF.

This rearrangement joins TRBV7-6 to TRBJ2-3; TRBD2 matches 8 bases. Germline CDR1 is SGHVS and CDR2 is FNYEAQ. The CDR3 covers 15 residues. The junction had 4 bases not matched to a gene; V was cut back by 1 base and J by 4 bases. CDR3 loop: CASSLVGGVPDTQYF. CDR3 nucleotides: TGTGCCAGCAGCTTAGTCGGGGGGGTCCCAGATACGCAGTATTTT.

CDR3 in DNA: TGTGCCAGCAGCGCTGGGACAGGACTAAGGACTGAAGCTTTCTTT. Protein: CASSAGTGLRTEAFF. V usage is TRBV6-5 and J usage is TRBJ1-1; 8 bases match TRBD1. The CDR3 is made up of 15 amino acids. V was clipped by 6 bases and J by 5 bases; unmatched bases: 11. The germline V gene encodes CDR1 MNHEY and CDR2 SVGAGI.

The gene calls are TRBV29-1 and TRBJ1-4; possibly TRBD1 for D (5 bases). CDR1 is SQVTM and CDR2 is ANQGSEA in the germline V gene. Trimming took off 7 bases at V and 8 bases at J, with 20 bases between the two ends. The CDR3 covers 14 residues. In nucleotides, the CDR3 is TGCAGCGCGGGGGGTGGCAGGGAAGGCGAAAAACTGTTTTTT. Residues: CSAGGGREGEKLFF. Based on the CDR3 plus reference TRBV29-1 and TRBJ1-4, the full variable domain is SAVISQKPSRDICQRGTSLTIQCQVDSQVTMMFWYRQQPGQSLTLIATANQGSEATYESGFVIDKFPISRPNLTFSTLTVSNMSPEDSSIYLCSAGGGREGEKLFFGSGTQLSVL.

The chain is built from TRBV19 and TRBJ2-3; TRBD1 is a possible D gene (6 bases). The germline CDR1 and CDR2 sequences are LNHDA and SQIVND (reference sequence). This CDR3 has 16 residues. V was shortened by 7 bases and J by 0 bases, with 17 bases between the two germline ends. CDR3 sequence (DNA): TGTGCCAGTACCATGGTCCCAGGGGCGAGCACAGATACGCAGTATTTT. It encodes CASTMVPGASTDTQYF.

The rearrangement links TRBV6-1 to TRBJ2-2; D is possibly TRBD1 (5 bases). The CDR3 consists of 14 residues. Trimming removed 6 bases at V and 2 bases at J, with 10 bases between. CDR1 MNHNS and CDR2 SASEGT come from the germline V gene. This chain's CDR3 is CASRQATNTGELFF. CDR3 DNA sequence: TGTGCCAGCAGACAGGCGACTAACACCGGGGAGCTGTTTTTT.

The chain combines TRBV5-1 with TRBJ2-2, with D uncertain. CDR1 is SGHRS, CDR2 YFSETQ, per germline. This CDR3 comprises 15 residues. V lost 0 bases to trimming and J lost 7 bases, with 13 bases between them. CDR3 nucleotides: TGCGCCAGCAGCTTGGAAGTTGGTGGCTTCGGGGAGCTGTTTTTT. This translates into CASSLEVGGFGELFF.

With regard to this clone: The germline gene is not matched at one end of the junction; a read error may be the cause. This chain connects TRBV4-2 to TRBJ2-5; 10 positions agree with TRBD2. The CDR3 has 16 amino acids. Per the germline V gene, CDR1 is LGHNA and CDR2 is YNFKEQ. The CDR3 bases are TGTGCCAGCAGCCAAGCCAGGGCTAGCGGGAGTGAGACCCGGTACTTC. Its translation is CASSQARASGSETRYF.

This chain links TRBV6-1 with TRBJ2-1, with 9 bases that match TRBD1. This CDR3 contains 13 residues. Germline V gene sequence: CDR1 MNHNS, CDR2 SASEGT. V was pared by 5 bases and J by 8 bases, with 4 bases of the junction left unmatched. The CDR3 bases are TGTGCCAGCAGTTGGGACAGGGAGGATGAGCAGTTCTTC. This gives the protein CASSWDREDEQFF.

The chain is built from TRBV7-9 and TRBJ1-3; D is possibly TRBD1 (5 bases). The CDR3 sequence is 14 residues long. Deletions cut 6 bases from V and 4 bases from J, with 13 bases between. Germline V gene lookup returns CDR1 SEHNR and CDR2 FQNEAQ (reference sequence). In DNA, the CDR3 is TGTGCCAGCAGGGTGGGGGACTTAGGAAACACCATATATTTT. This codes for CASRVGDLGNTIYF.

V usage is TRBV11-2 and J usage is TRBJ1-5, with 7 bases identical to TRBD1. Germline V lookup: CDR1 SGHAT, CDR2 FQNNGV. The CDR3 covers 15 residues. V trimming: 5 bases; J trimming: 3 bases; junction bases outside the gene matches: 7. CDR3 nucleotide sequence: TGTGCCAGCAGCCCGGGGACAGTCGACAATCAGCCCCAGCATTTT. This sequence encodes CASSPGTVDNQPQHF.

This clone occurred once. The V and J genes are TRBV6-1 and TRBJ2-1; 8 bases agree with TRBD2. This CDR3 region has 16 residues. V gave up 3 bases and J gave up 3 bases; unmatched junction bases: 7. Germline assignment: CDR1 MNHNS and CDR2 SASEGT. The CDR3 region is CASSDAGTSVYNEQFF. The CDR3 DNA follows: TGTGCCAGCAGTGATGCCGGGACTAGTGTCTACAATGAGCAGTTCTTC.